The sample holds a few counts of the clone carrying this T cell receptor (beta chain). No antigen is known for it. This entry comes from a study of T cells in Graves' hyperthyroidism and ophthalmopathy. V dropped 3 bases and J dropped 3; count of bases not matched to a gene: 10. Per germline, CDR1 SGHRS and CDR2 YFSETQ. This CDR3 region has 16 residues. Study conclusions and caveats: Classification by a 13 V-J model distinguished ophthalmopathy from stable hyperthyroidism. Most thyroid clonotypes that were expanded above 0.001 also turned up in blood.

Each patient was aged 18 to 65 and had newly diagnosed hyperthyroidism of under 2 months' duration. RNA transcripts served as the template for amplifying TCR beta CDR3 regions. Carried out on the TCR CDR3, a first-round RT-PCR used the HTBI primer set. One entry per CDR3 protein results from TCRdb running MiXCR on the multiplex PCR reads. The sample shows about 710,000 distinct CDR3 sequences, 16% of them seen only once. The TCR was taken from a man younger than 35 with Graves' hyperthyroidism. V is TRBV5-1 and J is TRBJ2-5; TRBD1 matches 8 bases. The sample comprised blood. The CDR3: CASSSGGTGREETQYF. The CDR3 coding sequence is TGCGCCAGCAGCTCAGGTGGGACAGGACGAGAAGAGACCCAGTACTTC.